The sequence of this T cell receptor (beta chain) was determined in a study of blood T cell repertoires in COVID-19. Participants had their cohort set by participant-reported clinical history. Recovered participants had two consecutive negative NP/OP PCR tests, healthcare professional clearance, or symptom resolution. TCRdb's table, derived via immunoSEQ multiplex PCR, lists solely in-frame clones and lacks some. The table records 250,000 or so clones, roughly 91% of them present only once. CDR3 length equals 18 residues. The germline gives CDR1 SGHDT, CDR2 YYEEEE. V trimming: 3 bases; J trimming: 12 bases; junction bases outside the gene matches: 21.

The sequenced sample was PBMCs or T cells enriched from blood (not recorded which). V usage is TRBV5-6 and J usage is TRBJ2-1; 10 nucleotides line up with TRBD2. The receptor's source is a man between 35 and 55 years old who had recovered from COVID-19. The CDR3 nucleotides are TGTGCCAGCAGCTACGGCCCCACCACTAGCGGGACTCCTCAGGGGCAGTTCTTC. Protein product: CASSYGPTTSGTPQGQFF.